The next 25 T cell receptor beta chains were all read from a single sample in a study of identifying expanded T cells in peripheral blood. Assay used: immunoSEQ multiplex PCR; TCRdb lists only in-frame clones, some missing. The data contain 85,000 to 95,000 clones, around nine tenths of them singletons. Sequencing was done on a sample of blood. The receptor source for this set is a person between 18 and 70 years old in good health.

The rearrangement links TRBV2 to TRBJ2-7, with 7 bases identical to TRBD2. Germline V gives CDR1 SNHLY, CDR2 FYNNEI. V dropped 6 bases and J dropped 3; count of bases not matched to a gene: 8. This CDR3 has 14 amino acids. CDR3 sequence reads: CASRRRGLNYEQYF. The CDR3 region has the DNA TGTGCCAGCAGACGCCGGGGACTAAACTACGAGCAGTACTTC.

This clone has ten or more counts. The chain recombines TRBV4-1 with TRBJ2-3; 9 bases are a match to TRBD2. This CDR3 comprises 21 residues. Germline loops: CDR1 MGHRA, CDR2 YSYEKL. The J segment lost 4 bases and the V segment lost 0 bases, leaving 20 bases of the junction unmatched. CDR3 protein: CASSQDILVAGDLSNPDTQYF. The CDR3 nucleotides are TGCGCCAGCAGCCAAGATATCTTGGTAGCGGGGGACCTAAGCAACCCAGATACGCAGTATTTT.

The chain employs TRBV7-9 and TRBJ2-3; D is possibly TRBD2 (7 bases). The CDR3 length is 16 residues. The V and J ends lost 1 base and 3 bases respectively, with 14 bases between them. Per germline, CDR1 SEHNR and CDR2 FQNEAQ (reference sequence). This CDR3 is CASSLGEGVATDTQYF. The CDR3 nucleotides read TGTGCCAGCAGCTTAGGGGAGGGGGTGGCAACAGATACGCAGTATTTT.

The chain couples TRBV30 to TRBJ1-4; no clear D. The CDR3 extends over 13 amino acids. Germline V lookup: CDR1 GTSNPN, CDR2 SVGIG (reference sequence). V dropped 4 bases and J dropped 4 bases, with 10 bases sitting between them. As DNA, the CDR3 is TGTGCCTGGACGGGTCGGCTTAATGAAAAACTGTTTTTT. Its translation: CAWTGRLNEKLFF.

This chain uses TRBV7-9 with TRBJ1-2; TRBD1 is a possible D gene (5 bases). This CDR3 contains 15 residues. V lost 0 bases and J lost 2, with 10 bases in between. Germline values: CDR1 SEHNR, CDR2 FQNEAQ (reference sequence). The DNA for the CDR3 is TGTGCCAGCAGCTTAGCGGGACGCTCGAACTATGGCTACACCTTC. Its translation is CASSLAGRSNYGYTF.

This rearrangement joins TRBV7-2 to TRBJ2-7; 11 bases match TRBD1. The CDR3 length is 15 residues. V lost 3 bases to trimming and J lost 7 bases; unmatched junction nucleotides: 8. Looked up from germline, CDR1 is SGHTA and CDR2 is FQGNSA. CDR3 in DNA: TGTGCCAGCAGCTTCCTCGGGACAGGGGGTGAAGAGCAGTACTTC. Translated: CASSFLGTGGEEQYF.

The chain is built from TRBV13 and TRBJ2-7; perhaps D is TRBD1 or TRBD2 (5 bases each). The germline V and J ends were trimmed by 5 bases and 0 bases, with 14 bases remaining between them. This CDR3 comprises 15 residues. Germline CDR1 PRHDT, CDR2 FYEKMQ (reference sequence). The CDR3 DNA reads TGTGCCAGCAGCACCCGGGACGGACTCTCCTACGAGCAGTACTTC. Translation gives CASSTRDGLSYEQYF.

This rearrangement joins TRBV30 to TRBJ1-3; unclear D gene. CDR1 and CDR2 from the germline V gene are GTSNPN and SVGIG (reference sequence). V lost 0 bases and J lost 6, with 15 bases in between. There are 15 residues in the CDR3. DNA for the CDR3: TGTGCCTGGAGTGTAACCCACGCAGAGAAAAACACCATATATTTT. The encoded protein is CAWSVTHAEKNTIYF.

The chain has TRBV10-3 and TRBJ2-7; D possibly corresponds to TRBD1 (5 bases). The germline CDR1 and CDR2 sequences are ENHRY and SYGVKD. The CDR3 is 14 residues long. V was pared by 6 bases and J by 2 bases, with 14 bases between. CDR3 amino acids: CAIRSSTVAYEQYF. The CDR3 DNA reads as TGTGCCATCAGGTCCTCGACAGTGGCCTACGAGCAGTACTTC.

V and J are TRBV2 and TRBJ2-2; tentatively, D is TRBD2 (5 bases). Germline CDR1 SNHLY, CDR2 FYNNEI. This CDR3 has 15 residues. Trimming removed 3 bases at V and 0 bases at J, with 8 bases between. CDR3 residues: CASSEDGANTGELFF. CDR3 nucleotides: TGTGCCAGCAGTGAGGACGGGGCGAACACCGGGGAGCTGTTTTTT. Combining the CDR3 with reference TRBV2 and TRBJ2-2 gives the whole variable domain EPEVTQTPSHQVTQMGQEVILRCVPISNHLYFYWYRQILGQKVEFLVSFYNNEISEKSEIFDDQFSVERPDGSNFTLKIRSTKLEDSAMYFCASSEDGANTGELFFGEGSRLTVL.

J is TRBJ2-7 and V is TRBV19; 8 nucleotides match TRBD1. From germline, CDR1 is LNHDA and CDR2 SQIVND (reference sequence). V shed 3 bases and J 5 bases; nucleotides not matched to a gene: 6. The CDR3 has 14 amino acids. Here the CDR3 DNA reads TGTGCCAGTAGTATCGGACAGGGATACCACGAGCAGTACTTC. Translating it yields CASSIGQGYHEQYF.

The V call is TRBV7-9, the J call TRBJ2-1; TRBD2 aligns across 10 bases. V lost 1 base and J lost 3; bases outside the gene matches: 6. CDR1 is SEHNR, CDR2 FQNEAQ, per germline (reference sequence). The CDR3 has 17 residues. In nucleotides, the CDR3 is TGTGCCAGCAGCTTAGGGGGGCTAGCGGGAGACTACAATGAGCAGTTCTTC. It codes for CASSLGGLAGDYNEQFF.

This clone has a single count. J is TRBJ2-7 and V is TRBV7-3; TRBD2 matches 7 bases. The CDR3 covers 14 residues. Germline values: CDR1 SGHTA, CDR2 FQGTGA. Trimming removed 2 bases from V and 5 bases from J; junction bases left unmatched: 6. CDR3 bases: TGTGCCAGCAGCTTAGGGGGGGATCACGACGAGCAGTACTTC. It encodes CASSLGGDHDEQYF.

This clone was recorded once. J is TRBJ1-2 and V is TRBV6-5, with TRBD1 matching 7 bases. J was trimmed by 11 bases and V by 0 bases; bases with no gene match: 9. Germline CDR1 MNHEY, CDR2 SVGAGI. The CDR3 is 14 residues long. The CDR3 region has the DNA TGTGCCAGCAGTTACTCGCGGGACAGATTGAAGTACACCTTC. The encoded protein is CASSYSRDRLKYTF.

V and J are TRBV19 and TRBJ1-2; possible D gene TRBD1, 5 bases. Trimming stripped 3 bases from V and 1 base from J, with 9 bases between. The germline gives CDR1 LNHDA, CDR2 SQIVND (reference sequence). CDR3 size: 14 residues. In DNA form, the CDR3 reads TGTGCCAGTAGTATTGGAAGGGGTAACTATGGCTACACCTTC. Translating gives CASSIGRGNYGYTF.

This sequence joins TRBV9 and TRBJ2-2; D remains ambiguous. Germline V lookup: CDR1 SGDLS, CDR2 YYNGEE. The CDR3 has 15 residues. V shed 0 bases and J shed 0 bases, with 6 bases lying between them. The CDR3 DNA reads as TGTGCCAGCAGCGTAGGGGCAACGAACACCGGGGAGCTGTTTTTT. It specifies CASSVGATNTGELFF.

This clone was recorded only once. The chain uses TRBV23-1 and TRBJ2-1, with 11 bases aligning to TRBD2. TRBV23-1 is an open reading frame whose function is uncertain. The CDR3 contains 18 residues. J lost 8 bases, V lost 7 bases, and 19 bases had no gene match. The DNA for the CDR3 is TGCGCCAGCACTGGGGGGGAGGGAATAGCGGGAGGGCCCGATGAGCAGTTCTTC. It encodes CASTGGEGIAGGPDEQFF.

This clone was picked up one time. The chain is built from TRBV9 and TRBJ1-4; D is undetermined. The V end was cut by 3 bases, the J end by 8 bases, with 17 bases between. Germline CDR1 SGDLS, CDR2 YYNGEE. CDR3 length equals 15 residues. The CDR3 region is CASSAVDRAREKLFF. As DNA, the CDR3 is TGTGCCAGCAGCGCCGTGGACCGGGCACGGGAAAAACTGTTTTTT.

The J gene is TRBJ2-2, the V gene TRBV5-4, with D perhaps assigned TRBD1 or TRBD2 (5 bases each). The CDR3 has 19 residues. Germline values: CDR1 SGHNT, CDR2 YYREEE (reference sequence). V shed 0 bases and J shed 1 base, with 19 bases lying between them. In nucleotides, the CDR3 is TGTGCCAGCAGCTTGGAAAAAGGGGCTGGGACGCTGAACACCGGGGAGCTGTTTTTT. Translating it yields CASSLEKGAGTLNTGELFF.

This chain uses TRBV25-1 with TRBJ2-5; the D gene is possibly TRBD1 (6 bases). The J call is in doubt because the DNA end fits TRBJ2-7 better. The germline gives CDR1 MGHDK, CDR2 SYGVNS. CDR3 size: 13 residues. For the CDR3, the DNA is TGTGCCAGCAGCACCACAGGGCACTACGAGCAGTACTTC. It encodes CASSTTGHYEQYF.

J is TRBJ2-5 and V is TRBV18; unclear D gene. The CDR3 is 11 residues long. Germline loops: CDR1 KGHSH, CDR2 LQKENI. Trimming pared 4 bases from V and 3 bases from J, leaving 3 bases between. The CDR3 nucleotides are TGTGCCAGCTCACTCAAAGAGACCCAGTACTTC. Translating gives CASSLKETQYF.

The chain recombines TRBV30 with TRBJ1-1, with TRBD1 matching over 7 bases. The CDR3 is 13 amino acids. The V segment lost 5 bases and the J segment 4 bases; nucleotides outside the gene matches: 7. Germline V gene data show CDR1 as GTSNPN and CDR2 as SVGIG (reference sequence). The CDR3 here is CAWAGGEGTEAFF. The CDR3, as DNA: TGTGCCTGGGCAGGGGGTGAAGGCACTGAAGCTTTCTTT.

The J gene is TRBJ2-5, the V gene TRBV9, with D possibly called TRBD1 or TRBD2 (5 bases each). Trimming pared 0 bases from V and 4 bases from J, leaving 7 bases between. The CDR3 spans 13 residues. CDR1 and CDR2 from the germline V gene are SGDLS and YYNGEE. In DNA, the CDR3 is TGTGCCAGCAGCGTAGGGGACCGAGAGACCCAGTACTTC. Residues: CASSVGDRETQYF.

DNA for the CDR3: TGTGCCAGTAGCCGGGGGTCCCAAGGAGGCTACACCTTC. Amino acids: CASSRGSQGGYTF. The J gene is TRBJ1-2, the V gene TRBV19; D might be TRBD1 (5 bases). The CDR3 runs to 13 residues. The V end lost 6 bases, the J end lost 8 bases, and 16 bases lay between the germline ends. Germline loops: CDR1 LNHDA, CDR2 SQIVND (reference sequence).

The rearrangement links TRBV5-4 to TRBJ2-5; no clear D. From germline, CDR1 is SGHNT and CDR2 YYREEE (reference sequence). The V gene lost 2 bases and the J gene lost 3 bases, with 2 bases spanning the gap. This CDR3 has 11 residues. CDR3 in DNA: TGTGCCAGCAGCTTCGAAGAGACCCAGTACTTC. It encodes CASSFEETQYF.